This TCR beta chain was identified in a study of human T cells and chemical hapten exposure (dated by TCRdb to 2020 to 2022). As for the study more broadly: For sensitization, 2% DPC in acetone was applied to a 2 cm by 2 cm area of upper inner arm skin. Blood was sampled from patients pre-sensitization (week 0) and at 2, 6 and about 24 weeks after DPC sensitization. Libraries were combined into a pool for sequencing, and differences in TCR yield between samples came mainly from small differences in library volumes within the pool. Blood for TCR sequencing was provided by twenty-nine alopecia patients at one to four time points (pre-sensitization, 2, 6 and 24 weeks). Throughout the study period of about 25 weeks, patients also received therapeutic DPC doses to the scalp every week. Patch testing was performed on the upper back with Finn chambers containing 0.01% DPC, and the patch tests were scored after 6 days according to International Contact Dermatitis Research Group standards. Peripheral blood TCR repertoire changes were tracked in vivo in alopecia patients during primary and secondary sensitization to the hapten diphenylcyclopropenone (DPC). Most of the patients in the cohort were female, and the cohort covered alopecia areata with under or over 50% scalp involvement, alopecia totalis and alopecia universalis. Study-level results and caveats: Compared with pre-sensitization or healthy control sets, expanded TCRs formed significantly more large CDR3 similarity clusters, which is consistent with antigen-driven responses. The number of PT1 expanded TCRs positively correlated with patch test score, significant at thresholds 8, 16 and 32 but not 4. After repeated subsampling, changes were observed in the strength of the expansion versus patch-test correlation and in the threshold at which the correlation became significant. All patients had alopecia, a presumed autoimmune disease, so their immune response might differ from that of healthy individuals. No change with DPC sensitization was found in the number of TCRs above 1 in 1000 frequency, and no evidence of global repertoire structure alterations was found.

The sample's time point label is to be understood as: patch test 3, about 24 weeks after DPC sensitization. The treatment or condition label, read with the paper, signifies: therapeutic diphenylcyclopropenone sensitization with weekly scalp DPC. Blood at each patch-test visit was drawn before the patch test was applied. To be eligible, patients had to be aged 18 to 70, diagnosed with alopecia and judged suitable for DPC therapy, while pregnant patients were excluded. Total RNA was extracted from unfractionated whole blood collected in Tempus Blood RNA tubes. The receptor library was made with RACE. TCRdb lists the instrument as NextSeq 500. During library preparation, unique molecular identifiers were attached to individual cDNA molecules so that TCRs could be counted in a quantitative, reproducible way. Each blood RNA sample was used to sequence both TCR alpha and TCR beta chains. The source study handled its data this way. A median of about 87,000 TCRs per sample was observed, with a range of about 23,224 to 690,600. The Decombinator software suite was used to annotate V, J and CDR3 in the TCR reads. For PS versus PT1 abundance plots, all samples were subsampled to the same number of TCRs (28,000). Expanded TCRs were defined as absent before sensitization and observed at least eight times at the 2-week time point. In TCRdb, the public reads were trimmed at Q25 with fastp and aligned with MiXCR, with productive beta chains retained. Identical CDR3 protein sequences are pooled into one entry, listed with their most common genes and DNA. For this entry, the V and J calls and clone size follow TCRdb and not the study's own pipeline. The sample profile shows around 150,000 distinct CDR3 sequences; about a quarter of them were found once. Around 2.3% of the sample lies in the top ten.

A distance of 7 bases separates the germline ends of V and J, which lose 1 base and 9 bases respectively. The germline V gene encodes CDR1 SGHDN and CDR2 FVKESK. Including cysteine and phenylalanine, the CDR3 has 13 amino acids. Left in the record is the CDR3 DNA by itself, 39 bases read in frame from the first base. Comments on this clonotype: Its antigen remains unidentified. Qualities for individual bases were not recorded, and no much larger clone is one base off.

The specimen comprised whole blood, sampled in connection with sensitization to the hapten diphenylcyclopropenone (DPC). This sequence uses TRBV14 and TRBJ1-6; a confident D gene designation cannot be given. This receptor was identified in a woman aged 18-35 years with alopecia areata. Some clones in this sample may be carry-over from other donors' samples. The CDR3 protein: CASSQVGRSPLHF. At the DNA level, the sequence is TGTGCCAGCAGCCAAGTGGGTCGTTCACCCCTCCACTTT.